This T cell receptor beta chain was documented in a study of blood T cell repertoires in COVID-19. The germline gives CDR1 SGHAT, CDR2 FQDESV (reference sequence). The V end lost 5 bases, the J end lost 8 bases, and 13 bases lay between the germline ends. This CDR3 region has 14 residues. In the original workflow: Reference gene primer amplification yielded estimated nucleated cell counts. Repertoires were generated with immunoSEQ multiplex PCR, while TCRdb's copy carries only in-frame clones and drops some. V and J calls plus clone size are reproduced from that table; the DNA served to infer D and trimming. The sample consists of over 200,000 clones, over 80% of them appearing once. Cohort placement rested on clinical history that participants reported themselves.

This TCR was sampled from a woman in her twenties or thirties who had been exposed to COVID-19. The chain carries TRBV11-1 and TRBJ1-6, with D possibly TRBD1 on 6 matching bases. Source material: PBMCs or T cells enriched from blood (not recorded which). CDR3 region: CASSRGGKDSPLHF. CDR3 nucleotide sequence: TGTGCCAGCAGCCGCGGGGGCAAGGATTCACCCCTCCACTTT.